The present T cell receptor beta chain was sequenced within a study of STAT5B mutations in CD4+ large granular lymphocyte leukemia. The V gene lost 4 bases and the J gene lost 1 base, with 7 bases spanning the gap. The CDR3 spans 13 residues. Germline CDR1 SNHLY, CDR2 FYNNEI. TCRdb's table, derived via immunoSEQ multiplex PCR, lists solely in-frame clones and lacks some. The sample holds around 32,000 clones, less than 80% seen once. The chain combines TRBV2 with TRBJ1-1; tentatively, D is TRBD1 (5 bases). The sample comprised CD4+ T cells from blood buffy coats. The receptor comes from a human donor in good health. The chain's CDR3 is CASSGQGNTEAFF. In nucleotides, the CDR3 is TGTGCCAGCAGTGGTCAGGGGAACACTGAAGCTTTCTTT.